The present T cell receptor beta chain was sequenced within a study of blood T cell repertoires in COVID-19. About the research overall: Sources were T cells, B-cell-depleted T cells, or PBMCs; the material itself was cDNA or gDNA.

The V end was cut by 0 bases, the J end by 8 bases, with 13 bases between. CDR3 length: 14 residues. Germline lookup yields CDR1 GTSNPN and CDR2 SVGIG (reference sequence). The participants were between roughly 18 and 89 years old and came from under 25 US areas. Symptom resolution, clearance, or two negative PCRs marked the recovered donors of Cohort 3. The data were produced by immunoSEQ multiplex PCR, yet TCRdb's version contains in-frame clones alone and is incomplete. The table lists more than 250,000 clones, about 83% of them singletons, with 6% to 7% in the top ten. V usage is TRBV30 and J usage is TRBJ1-4, with a tentative D call TRBD1 (5 bases). This receptor was taken from a middle-aged woman who had recovered from COVID-19. Sample: PBMCs or T cells enriched from blood (not recorded which). CDR3 sequence: CAWSVWGEPEKLFF. The CDR3 nucleotides read TGTGCCTGGAGTGTGTGGGGGGAGCCCGAAAAACTGTTTTTT.